This entry lists 22 T cell receptor beta chains sequenced from one sample in a study of response to subunit inactivated influenza vaccine. TCRdb itself ran the RT-PCR reads through MiXCR, one entry per CDR3 protein. The repertoire consists of approximately 730,000 distinct CDR3 sequences, with approximately 15% occurring once and the leading ten covering around 6.5%. Source: PBMCs from blood, taken less than 15 days before vaccination. The receptors shown here come from a man aged 50-60 years who received an inactivated influenza vaccine.

The sample holds many counts of this clonotype. The chain couples TRBV5-6 to TRBJ2-5, with unresolved D. Per germline, CDR1 SGHDT and CDR2 YYEEEE. Deletions cut 4 bases from V and 2 bases from J, with 15 bases between. This CDR3 is 15 amino acids long. For the CDR3, the DNA is TGTGCCAGCAGCAACATGAAAGTACTTCAAGAGACCCAGTACTTC. Encoded protein: CASSNMKVLQETQYF. The whole variable domain, filled in from reference TRBV5-6 and TRBJ2-5, reads DAGVTQSPTHLIKTRGQQVTLRCSPKSGHDTVSWYQQALGQGPQFIFQYYEEEERQRGNFPDRFSGHQFPNYSSELNVNALLLGDSALYLCASSNMKVLQETQYFGPGTRLLVL.

This clonotype appeared a few times. The rearrangement uses TRBV5-1 and TRBJ2-1; 9 nucleotides line up with TRBD1. This CDR3 comprises 13 residues. The trim removed 4 bases at V and 8 bases at J, leaving 4 bases unmatched. Germline values: CDR1 SGHRS, CDR2 YFSETQ. This CDR3 is CASSITGGDEQFF. CDR3 DNA: TGCGCCAGCAGCATTACAGGGGGCGATGAGCAGTTCTTC. The variable domain in full, with the rest retrieved from reference TRBV5-1 and TRBJ2-1, is KAGVTQTPRYLIKTRGQQVTLSCSPISGHRSVSWYQQTPGQGLQFLFEYFSETQRNKGNFPGRFSGRQFSNSRSEMNVSTLELGDSALYLCASSITGGDEQFFGPGTRLTVL.

This clonotype was counted ten times or more. The V call is TRBV4-3, the J call TRBJ1-2; TRBD1 agrees at 7 bases. This CDR3 spans 16 amino acids. Per germline, CDR1 LGHNA and CDR2 YSLEER. V lost 1 base and J lost 3; bases outside the gene matches: 8. CDR3 nucleotides: TGCGCCAGCAGCCAAGTTCTAAGAACAGGGGACTATGGCTACACCTTC. This translates into CASSQVLRTGDYGYTF.

The rearrangement uses TRBV5-1 and TRBJ1-1, with D uncertain. Trimming stripped 2 bases from V and 5 bases from J, with 13 bases between. There are 14 residues in the CDR3. CDR1 and CDR2 from the germline V gene are SGHRS and YFSETQ. The CDR3 coding sequence is TGCGCCAGCAGCTTTGGGGAATTGAGGACTGAAGCTTTCTTT. Its protein is CASSFGELRTEAFF.

This clonotype was detected only a few times. The J gene is TRBJ2-7, the V gene TRBV7-8, with 7 bases fitting TRBD1. V lost 5 bases, J lost 2 bases, and 9 bases stayed unmatched. Germline values: CDR1 SGHVS, CDR2 FQNEAQ. The CDR3 is made up of 15 amino acids. The CDR3 bases are TGTGCCAGCAGCCCACCGGGACAGAGAACCTACGAGCAGTACTTC. Its protein is CASSPPGQRTYEQYF.

V and J are TRBV18 and TRBJ2-3; the D is unclear. This CDR3 has 11 residues. Per the germline V gene, CDR1 is KGHSH and CDR2 is LQKENI. V was cut by 3 bases and J by 5 bases, with 3 bases left in between. The CDR3 sequence: CASSPIDTQYF. In DNA, the CDR3 is TGTGCCAGCTCACCGATAGATACGCAGTATTTT.

This clonotype was counted a few times. CDR3 DNA: TGCAGTGCTAGAGCCCTTCCGGGAGGGGCCTACGAGCAGTACTTC. This codes for CSARALPGGAYEQYF. The chain has TRBV20-1 and TRBJ2-7; TRBD2 aligns across 8 bases. The CDR3 spans 15 residues. CDR1 and CDR2 from the germline V gene are DFQATT and SNEGSKA (reference sequence). J lost 2 bases, V lost 1 base, and 7 bases had no gene match.

This clonotype appeared a few times. The CDR3 nucleotides read TGTGCCAGCAGTTCTGGGGCGGTACAAGAGACCCAGTACTTC. This codes for CASSSGAVQETQYF. The chain employs TRBV12-3 or TRBV12-4 and TRBJ2-5, with D tentatively TRBD1 (5 bases). The V end lost 4 bases, the J end lost 2 bases, and 11 bases lay between the germline ends. The CDR3 loop spans 14 amino acids.

This clonotype occurred many times. V usage is TRBV6-5 and J usage is TRBJ2-1, with 9 bases matching TRBD2. J was trimmed by 5 bases and V by 0 bases; bases with no gene match: 5. Germline V lookup: CDR1 MNHEY, CDR2 SVGAGI. This CDR3 region has 16 residues. CDR3 region: CASSYSPGLAHNEQFF. The CDR3 DNA reads TGTGCCAGCAGTTACTCGCCGGGACTAGCTCACAATGAGCAGTTCTTC.

This clonotype showed up just a few times. The chain has TRBV5-1 and TRBJ2-5; D unclear. The CDR3 runs 14 residues. Germline assignment: CDR1 SGHRS and CDR2 YFSETQ. V lost 0 bases, J lost 1 base, and 7 bases lay in between. The CDR3 loop reads CASSLAKPQETQYF. CDR3 nucleotide sequence: TGCGCCAGCAGCTTGGCCAAACCCCAAGAGACCCAGTACTTC.

V usage is TRBV7-6 and J usage is TRBJ2-7; weak D call: TRBD2 (6 bases). The ends were cut back, 1 base at V and 2 bases at J, with 12 bases in the middle. This CDR3 spans 15 amino acids. CDR1 and CDR2 from the germline V gene are SGHVS and FNYEAQ. CDR3 residues: CASSLGGVGPYEQYF. The CDR3 DNA sequence: TGTGCCAGCAGCTTAGGGGGGGTAGGCCCCTACGAGCAGTACTTC.

The chain carries TRBV6-6 and TRBJ2-1; 9 bases line up with TRBD1. The junction had 0 bases not matched to a gene; V was cut back by 1 base and J by 8 bases. The germline CDR1 and CDR2 sequences are MNHNY and SVGAGI (reference sequence). The CDR3 contains 13 residues. CDR3 sequence (DNA): TGTGCCAGCAGTTACTACAGGGGGCATGAGCAGTTCTTC. This sequence encodes CASSYYRGHEQFF.

This clonotype was observed once. CDR3 sequence: CASSFWQYEQYF. CDR3 nucleotide sequence: TGTGCCAGCAGCTTTTGGCAGTACGAGCAGTACTTC. The chain couples TRBV7-2 to TRBJ2-7, with D hard to call. V gave up 3 bases and J gave up 4 bases, with 7 bases separating them. CDR3 size: 12 residues. Per the germline V gene, CDR1 is SGHTA and CDR2 is FQGNSA.

This clonotype was counted only a few times. The V and J genes are TRBV4-3 and TRBJ2-7; the match to TRBD2 covers 12 bases. This CDR3 has 16 residues. CDR1 is LGHNA, CDR2 YSLEER, per germline. After removal of 0 bases from V and 7 bases from J, the junction contained 7 bases not matched to a gene. The DNA of the CDR3 is TGCGCCAGCAGCCAAGATCTAGCGGGGGGGCCAGGGGAGCAGTACTTC. It specifies CASSQDLAGGPGEQYF.

This clonotype was observed a handful of times. The chain couples TRBV20-1 to TRBJ2-7, with D possibly TRBD1 on 6 matching bases. The length of the CDR3 is 14 residues. Between the trimmed V and J ends, which lost 5 bases and 2 bases, there was a span of 16 bases. Germline V gene data show CDR1 as DFQATT and CDR2 as SNEGSKA (reference sequence). The CDR3 DNA sequence: TGCAGTGCTGATTTAGCACAGGGCCCCTACGAGCAGTACTTC. Translation: CSADLAQGPYEQYF.

V is TRBV6-2 or TRBV6-3 and J is TRBJ2-7, with D unclear. CDR1 MNHEY and CDR2 SVGEGT come from the germline V gene. Deletions cut 10 bases from V and 5 bases from J, with 18 bases between. This CDR3 has 13 residues. CDR3 DNA: TGTGCCAATCCCTCCCCGGAGCACAACGAGCAGTACTTC. It encodes CANPSPEHNEQYF.

This clonotype has more than one count but fewer than ten. The limits of the CDR3 on the DNA are not certain, so only TCRdb's listed CDR3 is given. The rearrangement links TRBV20-1 to TRBJ2-1; the D call in the table, TRBD1, was not verified against the DNA. The CDR3 is 13 residues long, ends included. Germline CDR1 DFQATT, CDR2 SNEGSKA (reference sequence). CDR3 residues: CSARDPSLRQQFF.

CDR3 bases: TGTGCCAGCTTGGTTGACCAAATAAGCACCGGGGAGCTGTTTTTT. It specifies CASLVDQISTGELFF. The V call is TRBV2, the J call TRBJ2-2; D unresolved. Trimming removed 8 bases at V and 4 bases at J, with 17 bases between. The CDR3 contains 15 residues. Germline CDR1 and CDR2: SNHLY and FYNNEI.

The chain employs TRBV20-1 and TRBJ2-2, with no clear D. The CDR3 spans 14 residues. Germline V gives CDR1 DFQATT, CDR2 SNEGSKA (reference sequence). V was pared by 3 bases and J by 9 bases, with 17 bases between. The CDR3 coding sequence is TGCAGTGCTAGTAGCCCCCCTAGTCCCCGGGAGCTGTTTTTT. The encoded protein is CSASSPPSPRELFF.

This clonotype was found a few times. The chain couples TRBV15 to TRBJ2-5, with D unclear. There are 13 residues in the CDR3. V was pared by 0 bases and J by 4 bases, with 6 bases between. The germline V gene encodes CDR1 LNHNV and CDR2 YYDKDF (reference sequence). The DNA of the CDR3 is TGTGCCACCAGCAGAGAAAGAGGAGAGACCCAGTACTTC. Translated, it gives CATSRERGETQYF.

This clonotype has only a few counts. V usage is TRBV20-1 and J usage is TRBJ1-5; perhaps TRBD1 as D (5 bases). V was trimmed by 0 bases and J by 0 bases, leaving 9 bases between them. Germline-derived CDR1 and CDR2 are DFQATT and SNEGSKA (reference sequence). The CDR3 totals 15 residues. As DNA, the CDR3 is TGCAGTGCTAGAGATGGGACGGGTAGCAATCAGCCCCAGCATTTT. Encoded protein: CSARDGTGSNQPQHF.

CDR3: CASSYGDAYNEQFF. The CDR3, as DNA: TGTGCCAGCAGTTATGGGGACGCCTACAATGAGCAGTTCTTC. The chain combines TRBV6-5 with TRBJ2-1; D may match TRBD1 or TRBD2 (5 bases each). This CDR3 spans 14 amino acids. V shed 3 bases and J shed 2 bases, with 8 bases lying between them. Germline CDR1 reads MNHEY; CDR2 reads SVGAGI.